This TCR beta chain came from a study of blood T cell repertoires in COVID-19. Study information: Each recovered donor of Cohort 3 presented with two negative PCRs, clearance, or symptom resolution. Sources were T cells, B-cell-depleted T cells, or PBMCs; the material itself was cDNA or gDNA.

The CDR3 extends over 14 amino acids. Per the germline V gene, CDR1 is MDHEN and CDR2 is SYDVKM. The trim removed 6 bases at V and 10 bases at J, leaving 12 bases unmatched. In the study's own analysis: By means of reference gene primer amplification, nucleated cell counts were estimated. Sequenced by immunoSEQ multiplex PCR; TCRdb stores in-frame clones only, minus some. Clonal size and the V and J genes are those of that table, whereas D and trimming came from the DNA. The profile covers about 170,000 clones, with around 80% appearing a single time and roughly 20% taken by the ten largest. Only one count was recorded for this clone. Enrolled through a virtual design, the participants were between 18 and 89 years of age and came from about two dozen US areas.

The clonotype comes from a woman in her seventies in a cohort exposed to, infected with or recovered from COVID-19 (not recorded which). The specimen was PBMCs or T cells enriched from blood (not recorded which). V is TRBV28 and J is TRBJ2-1, with 7 bases fitting TRBD2. The DNA of the CDR3 is TGTGCCAGCAGAACCCCTGGGGGGGTGGGAGAGCAGTTCTTC. The encoded protein is CASRTPGGVGEQFF. Looking up the rest from reference TRBV28 and TRBJ2-1 gives the full variable domain: DVKVTQSSRYLVKRTGEKVFLECVQDMDHENMFWYRQDPGLGLRLIYFSYDVKMKEKGDIPEGYSVSREKKERFSLILESASTNQTSMYLCASRTPGGVGEQFFGPGTRLTVL.